This T cell receptor beta chain appears in the sequencing data of a study of blood T cell repertoires in COVID-19. In the study overall: Sources were T cells, B-cell-depleted T cells, or PBMCs; the material itself was cDNA or gDNA.

The ends lost 6 bases at V and 3 bases at J; junction bases unmatched: 7. This CDR3 region has 16 residues. Germline V gene sequence: CDR1 MDHEN, CDR2 SYDVKM. Per the original methods: The assay estimated nucleated cells by amplifying reference gene primers. Clones were sequenced by immunoSEQ multiplex PCR, and TCRdb holds only the in-frame ones, with some missing. That table supplies the V and J calls and clone size; D and trimming were determined from the DNA. The sample consists of around 140,000 clones, over 70% of them appearing once. The material sequenced was peripheral blood. The genes are TRBV28 and TRBJ2-1; 11 bases are a match to TRBD2. The TCR was taken from a woman aged 60-70 years with acute or convalescent COVID-19. CDR3 DNA: TGTGCCAGCAGGTGGGAGACTAGCGGGAACTACAATGAGCAGTTCTTC. As protein: CASRWETSGNYNEQFF.